What follows are 22 T cell receptor beta chains derived from one specimen sequenced in a study of shared clonotypes between healthy human individuals. Clones were sequenced by immunoSEQ multiplex PCR, and TCRdb holds only the in-frame ones, with some missing. The data contain under 80,000 clones, 62% of them singletons. Source material: memory CD8+ T cells sorted from blood. Noted subset: CD45RO+ cells pooled with CCR7-negative TemRA cells. These receptors were taken from a man aged 25 to 40 in good health.

The V call is TRBV7-9, the J call TRBJ1-4; D gene ambiguous. This CDR3 is 13 amino acids long. V was trimmed by 1 base and J by 6 bases, leaving 6 bases between them. Germline CDR1 and CDR2: SEHNR and FQNEAQ (reference sequence). CDR3 in amino acids: CASSLVLDEKLFF. CDR3 coding DNA: TGTGCCAGCAGCTTAGTCCTGGATGAAAAACTGTTTTTT.

The chain carries TRBV2 and TRBJ2-7; TRBD1 agrees at 9 bases. This CDR3 spans 13 amino acids. The germline V gene has CDR1 SNHLY and CDR2 FYNNEI. V gave up 9 bases and J gave up 5 bases; unmatched junction bases: 8. The CDR3 is CARRGTGSNEQYF. Written as DNA, the CDR3 is TGTGCCAGAAGGGGGACAGGGAGTAACGAGCAGTACTTC.

The DNA of the CDR3 is TGTGCCACTACGGGTTCGGACAGCCGCACAGATACGCAGTATTTT. It specifies CATTGSDSRTDTQYF. This rearrangement joins TRBV6-6 to TRBJ2-3; TRBD1 is a possible D gene (6 bases). The CDR3 is 15 amino acids. V shed 10 bases and J shed 1 base, with 18 bases lying between them. The germline V gene encodes CDR1 MNHNY and CDR2 SVGAGI (reference sequence).

This chain links TRBV4-2 with TRBJ1-1; TRBD1 might be the D (6 bases). V shed 5 bases and J shed 8 bases, with 15 bases lying between them. Per germline, CDR1 LGHNA and CDR2 YNFKEQ. This CDR3 is 13 amino acids long. CDR3 DNA: TGTGCCAGCAGCTTGGACGGACAGCTAGAAGCTTTCTTT. Protein product: CASSLDGQLEAFF.

The sample holds one count of this clone. The rearrangement links TRBV2 to TRBJ2-1; maybe TRBD2 (5 bases). The germline CDR1 and CDR2 sequences are SNHLY and FYNNEI. CDR3 size: 14 residues. V lost 7 bases and J lost 4, with 14 bases in between. Here the CDR3 reads CASINRRTYNEQFF. In DNA form, the CDR3 reads TGTGCCAGCATAAACCGCCGGACTTACAATGAGCAGTTCTTC. Looking up the rest from reference TRBV2 and TRBJ2-1 gives the full variable domain: EPEVTQTPSHQVTQMGQEVILRCVPISNHLYFYWYRQILGQKVEFLVSFYNNEISEKSEIFDDQFSVERPDGSNFTLKIRSTKLEDSAMYFCASINRRTYNEQFFGPGTRLTVL.

The chain employs TRBV9 and TRBJ2-1; D might be TRBD2 (5 bases). The CDR3 loop spans 13 amino acids. Trimming shortened V by 7 bases and J by 3 bases, and 11 bases separated the two germline ends. Germline V lookup: CDR1 SGDLS, CDR2 YYNGEE. The CDR3 sequence is CASCLGDYNEQFF. DNA of the CDR3: TGTGCCAGCTGCTTGGGAGACTACAATGAGCAGTTCTTC.

The chain employs TRBV25-1 and TRBJ2-5; the match to TRBD2 covers 7 bases. The junction had 4 bases not matched to a gene; V was cut back by 7 bases and J by 2 bases. Germline V lookup: CDR1 MGHDK, CDR2 SYGVNS. The CDR3 covers 13 residues. CDR3 DNA: TGTGCCAGCACTGGGACTACACAAGAGACCCAGTACTTC. It codes for CASTGTTQETQYF.

The chain uses TRBV6-5 and TRBJ2-7; the match to TRBD2 covers 8 bases. Germline loops: CDR1 MNHEY, CDR2 SVGAGI. V trimming: 6 bases; J trimming: 3 bases; junction bases outside the gene matches: 7. The CDR3 sequence is 14 residues long. This chain's CDR3 is CASSPGLGFYEQYF. CDR3 sequence (DNA): TGTGCCAGCAGCCCGGGACTAGGGTTCTACGAGCAGTACTTC.

This clone showed up many times. The chain is built from TRBV7-9 and TRBJ2-2, with 10 bases that match TRBD1. This CDR3 region has 15 residues. V dropped 5 bases and J dropped 5; count of bases not matched to a gene: 5. Germline lookup yields CDR1 SEHNR and CDR2 FQNEAQ (reference sequence). This chain's CDR3 is CASSPGQGDTGELFF. CDR3 DNA sequence: TGTGCCAGCAGCCCCGGACAGGGGGATACCGGGGAGCTGTTTTTT.

The sample holds one count of this clone. The chain carries TRBV19 and TRBJ2-7; TRBD1 agrees at 8 bases. V was pared by 6 bases and J by 2 bases, with 6 bases of the junction left unmatched. CDR1 and CDR2 (germline): LNHDA, SQIVND (reference sequence). The CDR3 has 14 amino acids. In DNA form, the CDR3 reads TGTGCCAGTAGGGACAGGGCATCCACCTACGAGCAGTACTTC. Translation: CASRDRASTYEQYF. The full variable domain, in which reference TRBV19 and TRBJ2-7 provide the parts outside the CDR3, is DGGITQSPKYLFRKEGQNVTLSCEQNLNHDAMYWYRQDPGQGLRLIYYSQIVNDFQKGDIAEGYSVSREKKESFPLTVTSAQKNPTAFYLCASRDRASTYEQYFGPGTRLTVT.

The chain is built from TRBV5-1 and TRBJ2-3; 10 bases match TRBD2. CDR1 and CDR2 from the germline V gene are SGHRS and YFSETQ. V shed 5 bases, J shed 2 bases, and the junction held 5 bases outside the gene matches. This CDR3 has 15 residues. CDR3 sequence reads: CASRETSGHTDTQYF. The CDR3 coding sequence is TGCGCCAGCAGAGAGACTAGCGGGCACACAGATACGCAGTATTTT.

V is TRBV11-2 and J is TRBJ2-1, with TRBD2 identical over 9 bases. The CDR3 runs to 17 residues. V was clipped by 0 bases and J by 4 bases; unmatched bases: 7. The germline gives CDR1 SGHAT, CDR2 FQNNGV. DNA of the CDR3: TGTGCCAGCAGCTTAGAAGGGTGGACTAGCGTTTACAATGAGCAGTTCTTC. This encodes CASSLEGWTSVYNEQFF.

J is TRBJ2-1 and V is TRBV5-4; tentative D call: TRBD2 (6 bases). The germline V gene has CDR1 SGHNT and CDR2 YYREEE (reference sequence). The CDR3 loop spans 15 amino acids. V dropped 3 bases and J dropped 3 bases, with 13 bases sitting between them. The CDR3 spells CASSSLGGNYNEQFF. Here the CDR3 DNA reads TGTGCCAGCAGCTCGCTAGGCGGGAACTACAATGAGCAGTTCTTC.

The chain uses TRBV5-1 and TRBJ2-1; D gene unclear. Trimming took off 2 bases at V and 0 bases at J, with 6 bases between the two ends. The CDR3 loop spans 14 amino acids. CDR1 and CDR2 from the germline V gene are SGHRS and YFSETQ. CDR3 sequence: CASSFQVSYNEQFF. CDR3 nucleotides: TGCGCCAGCAGCTTTCAGGTCTCCTACAATGAGCAGTTCTTC.

The rearrangement joins TRBV7-2 to TRBJ2-7; 8 bases are a match to TRBD2. Per germline, CDR1 SGHTA and CDR2 FQGNSA. Unmatched junction bases numbered 7, after V lost 4 bases and J lost 2 bases. The CDR3 covers 15 residues. DNA of the CDR3: TGTGCCAGCAGCTCCTTTAGCGGGATTACCTACGAGCAGTACTTC. Translating it yields CASSSFSGITYEQYF.

This chain connects TRBV6-5 to TRBJ1-2; 10 bases fit TRBD1. From germline, CDR1 is MNHEY and CDR2 SVGAGI. The CDR3 is 14 residues long. Trimming cost V 6 bases and J 6 bases; bases outside gene matches: 7. The CDR3 DNA is TGTGCCAGCAGACCCCAGGGGACAGGGGATGGCTACACCTTC. As protein: CASRPQGTGDGYTF.

This clone came up once. J is TRBJ2-2 and V is TRBV4-1; tentative D call: TRBD1 (6 bases). The V gene's germline CDR1 is MGHRA and CDR2 YSYEKL. The length of the CDR3 is 15 residues. V was trimmed by 0 bases and J by 4 bases, leaving 9 bases between them. CDR3 loop: CASSQEQGPTGELFF. Here the CDR3 DNA reads TGCGCCAGCAGCCAAGAACAGGGTCCCACCGGGGAGCTGTTTTTT.

This clone was recorded a few times. The chain is built from TRBV28 and TRBJ2-7; no reliable D call. The V end lost 3 bases, the J end lost 2 bases, and 17 bases lay between the germline ends. Germline values: CDR1 MDHEN, CDR2 SYDVKM. This CDR3 has 16 residues. CDR3 coding DNA: TGTGCCAGCAGTTTCCTAACAAAGGAGTATACCTACGAGCAGTACTTC. This gives the protein CASSFLTKEYTYEQYF.

This clone was counted ten times or more. The chain links TRBV27 to TRBJ2-7; 11 positions agree with TRBD1. CDR1 and CDR2 (germline): MNHEY, SMNVEV (reference sequence). V lost 4 bases, J lost 5 bases, and 4 bases stayed unmatched. This CDR3 spans 14 amino acids. CDR3 sequence reads: CASSWTGGIDEQYF. The CDR3 DNA is TGTGCCAGCAGTTGGACAGGGGGCATCGACGAGCAGTACTTC.

This clone showed up many times. The chain is built from TRBV7-7 and TRBJ2-3, with D tentatively TRBD2 (5 bases). CDR3 length: 15 residues. Germline CDR1 reads SSHAT; CDR2 reads FNYEAQ (reference sequence). V lost 1 base and J lost 2, with 10 bases in between. CDR3 loop: CASSLGEGHTDTQYF. CDR3 nucleotides: TGTGCCAGCAGCTTAGGAGAGGGCCACACAGATACGCAGTATTTT.

The rearrangement uses TRBV27 and TRBJ2-5, with a weak D call TRBD2 (5 bases). This CDR3 comprises 11 residues. Germline CDR1 reads MNHEY; CDR2 reads SMNVEV (reference sequence). V was shortened by 8 bases and J by 9 bases, with 13 bases between the two germline ends. CDR3 bases: TGTGCCAGCCGGGCGGGCAAGGCCCAGTACTTC. Its protein product is CASRAGKAQYF.

Only one count was recorded for this clone. The chain has TRBV6-1 and TRBJ1-2, with D possibly matching TRBD1 (6 bases). V gave up 7 bases and J gave up 4 bases, with 19 bases separating them. Germline V gene sequence: CDR1 MNHNS, CDR2 SASEGT. The CDR3 covers 15 residues. Here the CDR3 DNA reads TGTGCCAGCACCGCGGGAGGGGGATTGATCTATGGCTACACCTTC. Its protein is CASTAGGGLIYGYTF.